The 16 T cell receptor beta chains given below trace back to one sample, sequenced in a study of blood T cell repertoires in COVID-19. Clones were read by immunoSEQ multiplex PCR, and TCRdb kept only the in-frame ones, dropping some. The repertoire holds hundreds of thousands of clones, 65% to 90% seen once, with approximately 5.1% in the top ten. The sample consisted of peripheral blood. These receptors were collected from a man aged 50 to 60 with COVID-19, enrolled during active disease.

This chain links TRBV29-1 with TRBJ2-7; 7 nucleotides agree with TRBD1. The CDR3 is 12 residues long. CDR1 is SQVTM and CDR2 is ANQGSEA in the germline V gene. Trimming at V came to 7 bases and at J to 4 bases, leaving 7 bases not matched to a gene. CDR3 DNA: TGCAGCGCCGCGACAGGGAGATACGAGCAGTACTTC. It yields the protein CSAATGRYEQYF.

The CDR3 nucleotides read TGCGCCAGCAGCTTGGCCGGGGTGGGCACTGAAGCTTTCTTT. Protein product: CASSLAGVGTEAFF. The chain employs TRBV5-1 and TRBJ1-1; D is unresolved. Germline V gives CDR1 SGHRS, CDR2 YFSETQ. Trimming shortened V by 0 bases and J by 4 bases, and 10 bases separated the two germline ends. The CDR3 has 14 amino acids.

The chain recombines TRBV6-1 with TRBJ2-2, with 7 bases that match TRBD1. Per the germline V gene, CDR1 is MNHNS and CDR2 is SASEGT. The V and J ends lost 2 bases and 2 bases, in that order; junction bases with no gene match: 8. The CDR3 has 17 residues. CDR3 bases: TGTGCCAGCAGTGAAAACAGGGGTCAGACCAACACCGGGGAGCTGTTTTTT. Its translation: CASSENRGQTNTGELFF.

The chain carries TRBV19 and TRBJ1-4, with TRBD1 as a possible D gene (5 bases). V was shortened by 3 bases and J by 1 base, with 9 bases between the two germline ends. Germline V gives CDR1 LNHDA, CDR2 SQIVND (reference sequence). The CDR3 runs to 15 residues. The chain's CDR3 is CASSIGGQTNEKLFF. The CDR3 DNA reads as TGTGCCAGTAGTATCGGCGGACAAACTAATGAAAAACTGTTTTTT.

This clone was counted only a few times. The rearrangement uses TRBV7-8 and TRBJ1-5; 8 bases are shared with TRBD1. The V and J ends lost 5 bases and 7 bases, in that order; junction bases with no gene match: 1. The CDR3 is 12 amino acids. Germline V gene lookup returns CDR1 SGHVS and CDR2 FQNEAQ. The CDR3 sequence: CASSRQGQPQHF. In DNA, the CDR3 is TGTGCCAGCAGCCGACAGGGGCAGCCCCAGCATTTT.

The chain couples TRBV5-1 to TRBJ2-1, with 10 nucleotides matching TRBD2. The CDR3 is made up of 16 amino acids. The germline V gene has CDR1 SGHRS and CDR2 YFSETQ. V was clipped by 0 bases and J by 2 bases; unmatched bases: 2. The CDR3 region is CASSLDSGGPYNEQFF. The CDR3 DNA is TGCGCCAGCAGCTTGGATAGCGGGGGGCCCTACAATGAGCAGTTCTTC.

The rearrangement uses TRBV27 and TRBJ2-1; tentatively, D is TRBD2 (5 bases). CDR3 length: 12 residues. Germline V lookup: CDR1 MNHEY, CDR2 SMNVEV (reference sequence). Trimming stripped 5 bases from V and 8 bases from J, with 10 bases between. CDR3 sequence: CASSPEGYEQFF. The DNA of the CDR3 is TGTGCCAGCAGTCCCGAGGGTTATGAGCAGTTCTTC.

The CDR3 DNA reads TGTGCCAGCAGCTTAGGGTCCTATAGCAATCAGCCCCAGCATTTT. Translation gives CASSLGSYSNQPQHF. The J gene is TRBJ1-5, the V gene TRBV7-2; D gene uncertain. In germline, CDR1 is SGHTA, CDR2 FQGNSA. Trimming pared 1 base from V and 0 bases from J, leaving 7 bases between. This CDR3 has 15 amino acids.

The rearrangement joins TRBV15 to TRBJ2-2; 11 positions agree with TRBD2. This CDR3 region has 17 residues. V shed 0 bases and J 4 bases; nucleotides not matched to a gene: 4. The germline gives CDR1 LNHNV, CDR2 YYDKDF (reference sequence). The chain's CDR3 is CATSRDTSGGVTGELFF. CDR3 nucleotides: TGTGCCACCAGCAGAGACACTAGCGGGGGAGTCACCGGGGAGCTGTTTTTT.

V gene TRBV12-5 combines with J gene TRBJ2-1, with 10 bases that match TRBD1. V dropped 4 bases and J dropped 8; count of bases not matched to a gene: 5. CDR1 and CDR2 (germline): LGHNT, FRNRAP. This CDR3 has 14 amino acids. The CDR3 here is CASGSGQGFYEQFF. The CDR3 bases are TGTGCTAGTGGTTCGGGACAGGGGTTTTATGAGCAGTTCTTC.

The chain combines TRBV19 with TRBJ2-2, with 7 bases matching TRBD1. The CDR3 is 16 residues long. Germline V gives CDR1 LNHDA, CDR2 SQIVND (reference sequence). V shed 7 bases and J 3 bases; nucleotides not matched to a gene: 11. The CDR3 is CASTPFAGGYTGELFF. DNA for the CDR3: TGTGCCAGTACCCCTTTTGCAGGGGGATACACCGGGGAGCTGTTTTTT.

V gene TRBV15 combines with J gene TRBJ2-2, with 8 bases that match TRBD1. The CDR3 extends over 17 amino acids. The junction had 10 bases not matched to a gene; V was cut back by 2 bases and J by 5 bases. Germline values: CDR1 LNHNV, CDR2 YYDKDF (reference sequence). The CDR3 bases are TGTGCCACCAGCAGACACTCAGGGGGCGCGAGGACCGGGGAGCTGTTTTTT. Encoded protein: CATSRHSGGARTGELFF.

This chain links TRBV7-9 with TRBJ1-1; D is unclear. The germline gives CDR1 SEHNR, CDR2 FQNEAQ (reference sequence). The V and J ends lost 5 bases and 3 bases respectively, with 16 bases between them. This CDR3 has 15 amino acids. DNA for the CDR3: TGTGCCAGCAGCCCGGAAGAGAGGTCCTACACTGAAGCTTTCTTT. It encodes CASSPEERSYTEAFF.

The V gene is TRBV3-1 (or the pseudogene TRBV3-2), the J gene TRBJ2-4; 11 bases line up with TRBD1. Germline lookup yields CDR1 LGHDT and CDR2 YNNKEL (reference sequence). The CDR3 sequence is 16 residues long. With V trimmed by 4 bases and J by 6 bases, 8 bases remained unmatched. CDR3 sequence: CASSPSDRGQGNIQYF. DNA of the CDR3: TGTGCCAGCAGCCCCTCGGACAGGGGGCAGGGAAACATTCAGTACTTC.

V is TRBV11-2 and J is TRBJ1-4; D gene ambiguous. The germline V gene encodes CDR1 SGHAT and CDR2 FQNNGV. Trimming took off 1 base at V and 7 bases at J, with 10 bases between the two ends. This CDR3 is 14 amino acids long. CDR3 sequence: CASSLGALGEKLFF. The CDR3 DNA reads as TGTGCCAGCAGCTTAGGGGCCTTAGGTGAAAAACTGTTTTTT.

CDR3 sequence (DNA): TGTGCCAGCAGCCGACCTGGGACAGCTAACTATGGCTACACCTTC. Encoded protein: CASSRPGTANYGYTF. V is TRBV14 and J is TRBJ1-2; 7 bases map to TRBD1. The CDR3 has 15 amino acids. Per germline, CDR1 SGHDN and CDR2 FVKESK. The junction had 5 bases not matched to a gene; V was cut back by 4 bases and J by 0 bases.